The clone carrying this T cell receptor (beta chain) came up once. Its antigen is currently unknown. The sample is drawn from a study of shared clonotypes between healthy human individuals. Study outcomes and limitations: Between four donors, naive CD4 clonotypes were shared at a level of approximately 5%.

The ends were cut back, 8 bases at V and 3 bases at J, with 16 bases in the middle. The CDR3 loop spans 14 amino acids. The germline gives CDR1 MNHEY, CDR2 SVGAGI. Naive CD4+ cells were CD45RA-selected; the remaining cells were memory. This was a deep-level run. Sorted subsets were amplified in replicate PCRs using 150 to 250 ng DNA, tens of thousands of T cell genomes. Data came from immunoSEQ multiplex PCR; TCRdb stores just in-frame clones and leaves some out. Among approximately 2,000,000 clones, roughly 92% were seen once, and the ten largest hold approximately 0.4%. V is TRBV6-5 and J is TRBJ2-5; tentative D call: TRBD1 (6 bases). The sample comprised naive CD4+ T cells from PBMCs. Regarding subset: CD45RA+ positively selected. The TCR comes from a man aged 18 to 30 in good health. Some clones in this sample may be carry-over from other donors' samples. The CDR3 sequence is CASSSYRDEETQYF. The CDR3 DNA is TGTGCCAGCTCCTCCTACAGGGACGAAGAGACCCAGTACTTC.